This T cell receptor (beta chain) was observed in a study of T cells in pancreatic ductal adenocarcinoma. Regarding this clone: No antigen is known for it.

Study-wide results and caveats: Tumor samples had fewer productive templates and 7.5 to 9.5-fold fewer unique clonotypes than blood. Mean clonality was around 0.11 in tumors and roughly 0.067 in blood, not significantly different.

Surgery without prior neoadjuvant therapy was the treatment of the selected pancreatic ductal adenocarcinoma patients. Per germline, CDR1 SGHVS and CDR2 FQNEAQ. V was pared by 0 bases and J by 2 bases, with 4 bases of the junction left unmatched. CDR3 size: 16 residues. The assay was immunoSEQ multiplex PCR, and TCRdb's table has in-frame clones only and misses some. This sample has about 97,000 clones, with about 95% found just once. The chain links TRBV7-8 to TRBJ2-7; 10 positions match TRBD2. Sequencing used PBMCs. This sequence originates from a human donor with pancreatic ductal adenocarcinoma. CDR3 nucleotides: TGTGCCAGCAGCTTAGCACTAGCGGGAAGCGCCTACGAGCAGTACTTC. This gives the protein CASSLALAGSAYEQYF.